Following are 16 T cell receptor beta chains from one sample sequenced in a study of post-analysis software for immune sequencing data. Study-level points and caveats: TRBV5-6, TRBV5-1 and TRBV20-1 were among several TRBV segments more frequent in patients than controls.

Unique molecular identifiers featured in each of the TCR beta cDNA libraries. TCRdb called the PCR reads again in MiXCR, with one record for every CDR3 protein. Among hundreds of thousands of distinct CDR3 sequences listed, 25% to 30% were seen once. Antigens for these TCRs are unknown. Sequencing was performed on blood. Source of these receptors: a girl under 18 with multiple sclerosis.

Here the CDR3 reads CASSLEVKTQYF. The CDR3 region has the DNA TGTGCCAGCAGCTTAGAGGTGAAGACCCAGTACTTC. This chain uses TRBV7-2 with TRBJ2-7; D not resolved. The last part of the DNA fits TRBJ2-5 better; the J call may be wrong. Looked up from germline, CDR1 is SGHTA and CDR2 is FQGNSA. The CDR3 is 12 residues long.

This clonotype came up a few times. The V and J genes are TRBV18 and TRBJ2-7; D is tentatively TRBD1 or TRBD2 (5 bases each). V was pared by 0 bases and J by 5 bases, with 14 bases between. The V gene's germline CDR1 is KGHSH and CDR2 LQKENI. CDR3 length: 15 amino acids. The DNA for the CDR3 is TGTGCCAGCTCACCACCGGGCAGGGCGGGCAACGAGCAGTACTTC. Protein product: CASSPPGRAGNEQYF.

This clonotype showed up just a few times. CDR3 amino acids: CASSLAGFGQPQHF. CDR3 DNA: TGTGCCAGCAGCTTAGCTGGGTTTGGCCAGCCCCAGCATTTT. This chain uses TRBV7-2 with TRBJ1-5; D remains unclear. This CDR3 has 14 amino acids. Trimming took 0 bases from V and 7 from J, leaving 10 bases between them. In germline, CDR1 is SGHTA, CDR2 FQGNSA.

This clonotype was picked up a small number of times. The chain couples TRBV7-9 to TRBJ1-1; 7 bases match TRBD1. CDR1 and CDR2 from the germline V gene are SEHNR and FQNEAQ (reference sequence). V trimming: 4 bases; J trimming: 6 bases; junction bases outside the gene matches: 8. The CDR3 loop spans 14 amino acids. CDR3 nucleotides: TGTGCCAGCAGCTCGAATCTACAGGGGCCTGAAGCTTTCTTT. Amino acid sequence: CASSSNLQGPEAFF.

This clonotype was seen a handful of times. The chain joins TRBV6-5 to TRBJ2-3; unclear D gene. V dropped 6 bases and J dropped 4 bases, with 5 bases sitting between them. The CDR3 has 11 residues. Germline V CDR1 and CDR2: MNHEY, SVGAGI. The CDR3 DNA sequence: TGTGCCAGCAGATCCCCAGATACGCAGTATTTT. Translating it yields CASRSPDTQYF.

Turning to this clonotype: The junction does not match germline at one end; this may be a read error. This sequence joins TRBV5-5 and TRBJ1-1; D gene uncertain. Germline CDR1 is SGHKS and CDR2 is YYEKEE (reference sequence). The CDR3 covers 14 residues. Written as DNA, the CDR3 is TGTGCCAGCAGCTTGGGGTTCATGAACGCTGAAGCTTTCTTT. Its protein is CASSLGFMNAEAFF.

Many counts were recorded for this clonotype. The gene calls are TRBV20-1 and TRBJ2-7; TRBD1 is a possible D gene (6 bases). Germline V gene data show CDR1 as DFQATT and CDR2 as SNEGSKA (reference sequence). The V end lost 3 bases, the J end lost 4 bases, and 16 bases lay between the germline ends. This CDR3 contains 14 residues. CDR3 loop: CSASPQGGRYEQYF. CDR3 coding DNA: TGCAGTGCTAGCCCACAGGGCGGTAGGTACGAGCAGTACTTC.

In its sample, this clonotype was seen a few times. The chain links TRBV14 to TRBJ2-7; D may correspond to TRBD1 or TRBD2 (5 bases each). V lost 3 bases and J 12 bases, leaving 15 bases between the germline ends. CDR3 length equals 12 residues. Germline lookup yields CDR1 SGHDN and CDR2 FVKESK. The CDR3 region has the DNA TGTGCCAGCAGCCAGGGACCACTTACACGGTACTTC. Its translation is CASSQGPLTRYF.

The chain couples TRBV2 to TRBJ2-7, with 7 bases aligning to TRBD1. CDR1 is SNHLY, CDR2 FYNNEI, per germline. Trimming at V came to 1 base and at J to 2 bases, leaving 5 bases not matched to a gene. The CDR3 spans 15 residues. CDR3 coding DNA: TGTGCCAGCAGTGAAGACAGGGGCGACCCCTACGAGCAGTACTTC. This gives the protein CASSEDRGDPYEQYF. The full variable domain, its missing parts supplied by reference TRBV2 and TRBJ2-7, is EPEVTQTPSHQVTQMGQEVILRCVPISNHLYFYWYRQILGQKVEFLVSFYNNEISEKSEIFDDQFSVERPDGSNFTLKIRSTKLEDSAMYFCASSEDRGDPYEQYFGPGTRLTVT.

This clonotype was counted only a few times. The genes are TRBV6-5 and TRBJ2-1; D tentatively fits TRBD1 or TRBD2 (5 bases each). This CDR3 is built from 13 residues. Trimming left V 7 bases short and J 5 bases short, with 12 bases between. The germline gives CDR1 MNHEY, CDR2 SVGAGI. In DNA form, the CDR3 reads TGTGCCAGCATGACCGGGACCCACAATGAGCAGTTCTTC. As protein: CASMTGTHNEQFF.

This chain uses TRBV6-2 or TRBV6-3 with TRBJ1-5; D not certain. The CDR3 loop spans 15 amino acids. Looked up from germline, CDR1 is MNHEY and CDR2 is SVGEGT. Trimming removed 0 bases from V and 0 bases from J, with 6 bases in between. In nucleotides, the CDR3 is TGTGCCAGCAGTTACTCGGGCGGTAGCAATCAGCCCCAGCATTTT. Protein: CASSYSGGSNQPQHF.

This clonotype occurred a few times. The CDR3 reads CASSLGLAGGLAYNEQFF. CDR3 nucleotides: TGCGCCAGCAGCTTGGGACTAGCGGGGGGGCTGGCCTACAATGAGCAGTTCTTC. V and J are TRBV5-1 and TRBJ2-1, with 14 bases identical to TRBD2. The CDR3 contains 18 residues. Germline CDR1 is SGHRS and CDR2 is YFSETQ. V lost 0 bases to trimming and J lost 2 bases; unmatched junction nucleotides: 4.

The sample holds many counts of this clonotype. V gene TRBV29-1 combines with J gene TRBJ2-5; no firm D call. The V end was cut by 4 bases, the J end by 2 bases, with 14 bases between. Per germline, CDR1 SQVTM and CDR2 ANQGSEA. There are 14 residues in the CDR3. CDR3: CSVGRVGRQETQYF. DNA of the CDR3: TGCAGCGTTGGTCGGGTTGGCAGGCAAGAGACCCAGTACTTC.

This clonotype was seen a few times. J is TRBJ2-3 and V is TRBV15; D remains ambiguous. This CDR3 comprises 13 residues. V lost 3 bases, J lost 0 bases, and 4 bases lay in between. Looked up from germline, CDR1 is LNHNV and CDR2 is YYDKDF (reference sequence). CDR3 sequence (DNA): TGTGCCACCAGCAGGGGTAGCACAGATACGCAGTATTTT. Translating gives CATSRGSTDTQYF. Filled out from reference TRBV15 and TRBJ2-3, the complete variable domain reads DAMVIQNPRYQVTQFGKPVTLSCSQTLNHNVMYWYQQKSSQAPKLLFHYYDKDFNNEADTPDNFQSRRPNTSFCFLDIRSPGLGDTAMYLCATSRGSTDTQYFGPGTRLTVL.

The rearrangement uses TRBV10-3 and TRBJ2-7; 10 positions match TRBD2. Germline-derived CDR1 and CDR2 are ENHRY and SYGVKD. The CDR3 length is 15 residues. Germline trimming cut 4 bases from V and 2 bases from J; bases unmatched to any gene: 5. CDR3 sequence reads: CAISVTSGQTYEQYF. In nucleotides, the CDR3 is TGTGCCATCAGTGTGACTAGCGGGCAAACCTACGAGCAGTACTTC.

This clonotype appeared a few times. The chain links TRBV29-1 to TRBJ1-1; TRBD1 is a possible D gene (6 bases). The CDR3 sequence is 13 residues long. CDR1 and CDR2 (germline): SQVTM, ANQGSEA. CDR3 loop: CTTGGGVGTEAFF. CDR3 DNA sequence: TGCACCACCGGAGGGGGGGTTGGCACTGAAGCTTTCTTT.